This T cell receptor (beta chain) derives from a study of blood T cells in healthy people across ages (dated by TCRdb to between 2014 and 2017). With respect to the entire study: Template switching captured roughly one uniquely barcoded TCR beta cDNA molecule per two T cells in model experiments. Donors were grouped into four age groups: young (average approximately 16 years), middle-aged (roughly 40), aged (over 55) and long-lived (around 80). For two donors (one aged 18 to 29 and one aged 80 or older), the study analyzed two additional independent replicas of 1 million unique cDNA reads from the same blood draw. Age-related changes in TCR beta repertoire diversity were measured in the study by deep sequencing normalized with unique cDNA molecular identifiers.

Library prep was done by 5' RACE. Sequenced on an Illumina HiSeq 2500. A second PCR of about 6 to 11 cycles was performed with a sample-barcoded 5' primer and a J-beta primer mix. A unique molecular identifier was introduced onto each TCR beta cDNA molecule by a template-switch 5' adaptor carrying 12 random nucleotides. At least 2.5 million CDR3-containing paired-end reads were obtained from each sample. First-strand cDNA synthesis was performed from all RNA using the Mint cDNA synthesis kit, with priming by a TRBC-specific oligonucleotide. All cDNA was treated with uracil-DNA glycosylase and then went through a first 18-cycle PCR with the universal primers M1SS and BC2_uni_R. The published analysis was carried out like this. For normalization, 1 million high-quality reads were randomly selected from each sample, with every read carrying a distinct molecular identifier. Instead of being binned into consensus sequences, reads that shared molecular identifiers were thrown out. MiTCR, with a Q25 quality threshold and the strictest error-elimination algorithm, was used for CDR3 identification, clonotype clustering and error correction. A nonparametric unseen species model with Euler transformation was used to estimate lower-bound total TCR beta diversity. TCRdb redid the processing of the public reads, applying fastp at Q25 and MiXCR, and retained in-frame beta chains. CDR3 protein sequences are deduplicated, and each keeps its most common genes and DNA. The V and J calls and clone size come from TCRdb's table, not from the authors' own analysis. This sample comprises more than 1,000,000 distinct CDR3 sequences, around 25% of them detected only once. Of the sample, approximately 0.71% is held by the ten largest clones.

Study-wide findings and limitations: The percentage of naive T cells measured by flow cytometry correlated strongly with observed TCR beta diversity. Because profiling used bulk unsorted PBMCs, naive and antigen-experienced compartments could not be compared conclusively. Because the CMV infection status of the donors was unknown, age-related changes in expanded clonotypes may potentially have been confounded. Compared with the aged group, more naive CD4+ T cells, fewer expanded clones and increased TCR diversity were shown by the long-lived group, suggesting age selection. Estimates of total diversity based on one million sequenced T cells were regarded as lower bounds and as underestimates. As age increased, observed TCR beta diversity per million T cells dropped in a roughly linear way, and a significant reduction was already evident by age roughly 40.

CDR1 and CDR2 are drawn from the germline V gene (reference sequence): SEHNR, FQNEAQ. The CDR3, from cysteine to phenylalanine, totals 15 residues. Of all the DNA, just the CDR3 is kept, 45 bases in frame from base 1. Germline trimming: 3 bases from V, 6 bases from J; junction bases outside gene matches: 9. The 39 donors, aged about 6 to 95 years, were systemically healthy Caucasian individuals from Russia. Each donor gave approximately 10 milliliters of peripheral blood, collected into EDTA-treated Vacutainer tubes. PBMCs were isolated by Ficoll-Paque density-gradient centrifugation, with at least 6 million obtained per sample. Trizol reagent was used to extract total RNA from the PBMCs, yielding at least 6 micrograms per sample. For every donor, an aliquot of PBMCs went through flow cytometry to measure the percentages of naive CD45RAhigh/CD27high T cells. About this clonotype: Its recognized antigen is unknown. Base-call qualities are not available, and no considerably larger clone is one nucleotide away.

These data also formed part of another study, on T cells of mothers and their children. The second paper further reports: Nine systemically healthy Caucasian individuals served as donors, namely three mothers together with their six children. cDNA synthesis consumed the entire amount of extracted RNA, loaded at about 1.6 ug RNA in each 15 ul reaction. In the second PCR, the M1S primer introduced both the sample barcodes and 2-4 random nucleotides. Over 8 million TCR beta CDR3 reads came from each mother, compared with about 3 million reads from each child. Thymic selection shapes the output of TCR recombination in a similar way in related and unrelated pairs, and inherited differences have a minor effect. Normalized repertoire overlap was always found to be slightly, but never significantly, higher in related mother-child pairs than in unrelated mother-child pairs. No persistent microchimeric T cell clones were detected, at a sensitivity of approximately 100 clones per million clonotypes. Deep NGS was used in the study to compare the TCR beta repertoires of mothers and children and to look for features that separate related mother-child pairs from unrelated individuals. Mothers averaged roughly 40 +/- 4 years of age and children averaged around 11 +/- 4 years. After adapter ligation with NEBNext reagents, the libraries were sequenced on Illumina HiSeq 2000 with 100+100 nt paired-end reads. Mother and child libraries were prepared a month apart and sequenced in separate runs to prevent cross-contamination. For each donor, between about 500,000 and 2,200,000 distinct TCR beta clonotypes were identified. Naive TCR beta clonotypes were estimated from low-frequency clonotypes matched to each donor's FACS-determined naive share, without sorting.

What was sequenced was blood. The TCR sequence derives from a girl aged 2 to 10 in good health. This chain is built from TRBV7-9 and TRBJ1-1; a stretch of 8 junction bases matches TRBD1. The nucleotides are TGTGCCAGCAGCTTTGCGGACAGGGAATACTCTGAAGCTTTCTTT. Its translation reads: CASSFADREYSEAFF.